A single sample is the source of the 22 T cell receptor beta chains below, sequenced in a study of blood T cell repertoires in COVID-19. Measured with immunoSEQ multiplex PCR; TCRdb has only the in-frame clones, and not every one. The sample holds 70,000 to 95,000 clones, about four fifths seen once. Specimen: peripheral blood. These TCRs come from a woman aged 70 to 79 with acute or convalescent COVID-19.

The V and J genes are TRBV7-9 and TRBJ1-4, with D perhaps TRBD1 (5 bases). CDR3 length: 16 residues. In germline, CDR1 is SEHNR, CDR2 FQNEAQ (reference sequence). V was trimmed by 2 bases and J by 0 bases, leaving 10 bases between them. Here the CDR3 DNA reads TGTGCCAGCAGCTTACCCGGGGGTCCAACTAATGAAAAACTGTTTTTT. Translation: CASSLPGGPTNEKLFF.

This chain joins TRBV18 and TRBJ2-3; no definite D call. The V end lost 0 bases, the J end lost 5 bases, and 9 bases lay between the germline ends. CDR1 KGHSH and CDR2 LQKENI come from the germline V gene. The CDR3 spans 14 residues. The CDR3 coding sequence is TGTGCCAGCTCACCACCTGGTTGGAGAGATACGCAGTATTTT. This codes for CASSPPGWRDTQYF.

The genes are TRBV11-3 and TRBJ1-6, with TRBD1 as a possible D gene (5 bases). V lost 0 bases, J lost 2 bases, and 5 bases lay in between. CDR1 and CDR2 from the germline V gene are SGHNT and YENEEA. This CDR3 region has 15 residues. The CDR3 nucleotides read TGTGCCAGCAGCTTAGAGACAGCCTATAATTCACCCCTCCACTTT. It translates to CASSLETAYNSPLHF.

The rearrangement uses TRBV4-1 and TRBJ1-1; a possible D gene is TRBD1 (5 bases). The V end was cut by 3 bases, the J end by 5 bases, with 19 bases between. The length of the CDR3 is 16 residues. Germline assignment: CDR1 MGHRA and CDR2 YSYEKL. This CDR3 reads CASSHPSWGGGTEAFF. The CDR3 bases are TGCGCCAGCAGCCATCCCTCTTGGGGGGGTGGGACTGAAGCTTTCTTT.

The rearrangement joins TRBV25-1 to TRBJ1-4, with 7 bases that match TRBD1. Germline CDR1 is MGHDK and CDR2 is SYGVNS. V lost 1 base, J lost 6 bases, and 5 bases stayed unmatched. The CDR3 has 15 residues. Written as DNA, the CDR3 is TGTGCCAGCAGTGAATGGGGGGACAGCCATGAAAAACTGTTTTTT. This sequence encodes CASSEWGDSHEKLFF. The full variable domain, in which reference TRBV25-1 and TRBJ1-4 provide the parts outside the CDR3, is EADIYQTPRYLVIGTGKKITLECSQTMGHDKMYWYQQDPGMELHLIHYSYGVNSTEKGDLSSESTVSRIRTEHFPLTLESARPSHTSQYLCASSEWGDSHEKLFFGSGTQLSVL.

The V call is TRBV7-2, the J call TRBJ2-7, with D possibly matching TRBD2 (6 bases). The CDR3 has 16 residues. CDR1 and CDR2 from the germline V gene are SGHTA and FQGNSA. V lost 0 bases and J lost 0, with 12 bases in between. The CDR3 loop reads CASSLASGVTSYEQYF. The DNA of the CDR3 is TGTGCCAGCAGCTTAGCGTCGGGAGTCACCTCCTACGAGCAGTACTTC.

The CDR3 DNA is TGTGCCAGCAGTTCCTCCGGGACTAGCGGACACAATGAGCAGTTCTTC. The encoded protein is CASSSSGTSGHNEQFF. The chain uses TRBV28 and TRBJ2-1, with TRBD2 matching 11 bases. V gave up 4 bases and J gave up 5 bases; unmatched junction bases: 7. The germline gives CDR1 MDHEN, CDR2 SYDVKM. This CDR3 comprises 16 residues.

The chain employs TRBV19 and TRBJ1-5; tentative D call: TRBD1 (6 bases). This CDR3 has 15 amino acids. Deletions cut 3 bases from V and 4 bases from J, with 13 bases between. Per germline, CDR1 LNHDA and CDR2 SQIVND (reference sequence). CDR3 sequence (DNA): TGTGCCAGTAGTATCGGGCCACAGGGTAATCAGCCCCAGCATTTT. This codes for CASSIGPQGNQPQHF.

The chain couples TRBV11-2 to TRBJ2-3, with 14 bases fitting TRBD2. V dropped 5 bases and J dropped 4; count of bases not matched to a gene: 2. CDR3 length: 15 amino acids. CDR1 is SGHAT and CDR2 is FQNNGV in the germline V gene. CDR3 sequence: CASSTTSGRADTQYF. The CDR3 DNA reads TGTGCCAGCAGCACGACTAGCGGGAGGGCAGATACGCAGTATTTT.

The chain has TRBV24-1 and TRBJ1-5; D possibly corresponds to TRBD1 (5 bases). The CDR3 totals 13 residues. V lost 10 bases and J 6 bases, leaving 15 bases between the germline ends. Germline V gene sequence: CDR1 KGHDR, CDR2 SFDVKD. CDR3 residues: CATRGGAGQPQHF. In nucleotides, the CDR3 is TGTGCCACTCGGGGGGGTGCGGGTCAGCCCCAGCATTTT.

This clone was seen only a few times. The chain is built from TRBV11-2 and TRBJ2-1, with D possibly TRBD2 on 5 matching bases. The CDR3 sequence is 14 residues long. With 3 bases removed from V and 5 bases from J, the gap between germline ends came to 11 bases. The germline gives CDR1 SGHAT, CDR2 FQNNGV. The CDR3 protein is CASSFGGPNNEQFF. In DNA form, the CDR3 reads TGTGCCAGCAGCTTCGGCGGGCCCAACAATGAGCAGTTCTTC.

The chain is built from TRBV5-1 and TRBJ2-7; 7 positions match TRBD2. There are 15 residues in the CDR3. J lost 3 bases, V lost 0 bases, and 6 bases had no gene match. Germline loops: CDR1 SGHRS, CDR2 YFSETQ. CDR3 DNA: TGCGCCAGCAGCTTGGTTGCGGGAGTAGACTACGAGCAGTACTTC. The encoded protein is CASSLVAGVDYEQYF.

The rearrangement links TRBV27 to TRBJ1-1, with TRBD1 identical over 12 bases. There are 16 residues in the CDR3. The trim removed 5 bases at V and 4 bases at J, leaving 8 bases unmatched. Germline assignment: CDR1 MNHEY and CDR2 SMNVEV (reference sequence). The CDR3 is CASSPTRDRGLTEAFF. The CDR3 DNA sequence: TGTGCCAGCAGTCCTACTCGGGACAGGGGGCTCACTGAAGCTTTCTTT.

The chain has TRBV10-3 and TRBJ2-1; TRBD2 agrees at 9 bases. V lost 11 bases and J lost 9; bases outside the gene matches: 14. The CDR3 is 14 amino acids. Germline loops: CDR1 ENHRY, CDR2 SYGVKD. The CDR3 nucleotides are TGTGCCGCCTCCTCTGCGGGAGGGGGTGGTGAGCAGTTCTTC. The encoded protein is CAASSAGGGGEQFF.

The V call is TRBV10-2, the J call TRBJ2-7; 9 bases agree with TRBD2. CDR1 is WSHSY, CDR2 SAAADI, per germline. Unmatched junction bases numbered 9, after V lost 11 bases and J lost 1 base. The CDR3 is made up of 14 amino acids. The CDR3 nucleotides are TGCGCCTGCCGGAGCGGGAGGTCTTCCTACGAGCAGTACTTC. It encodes CACRSGRSSYEQYF.

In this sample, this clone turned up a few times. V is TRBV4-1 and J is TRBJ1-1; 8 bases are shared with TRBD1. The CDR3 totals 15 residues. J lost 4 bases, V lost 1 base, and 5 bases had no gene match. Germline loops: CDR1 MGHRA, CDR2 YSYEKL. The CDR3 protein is CASSQGRTGSTEAFF. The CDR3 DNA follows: TGCGCCAGCAGCCAAGGCCGGACAGGGAGCACTGAAGCTTTCTTT.

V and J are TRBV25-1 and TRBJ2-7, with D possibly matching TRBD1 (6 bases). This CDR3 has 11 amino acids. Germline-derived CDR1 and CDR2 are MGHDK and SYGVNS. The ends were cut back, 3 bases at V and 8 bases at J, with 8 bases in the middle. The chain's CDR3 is CASSDQGQQYF. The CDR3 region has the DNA TGTGCCAGCAGTGACCAGGGGCAGCAGTACTTC.

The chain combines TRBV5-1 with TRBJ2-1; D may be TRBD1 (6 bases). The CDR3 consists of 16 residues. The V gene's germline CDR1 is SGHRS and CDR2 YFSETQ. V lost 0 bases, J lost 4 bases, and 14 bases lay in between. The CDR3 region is CASSLGGQQNYNEQFF. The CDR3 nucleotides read TGCGCCAGCAGCTTGGGGGGGCAACAGAATTACAATGAGCAGTTCTTC.

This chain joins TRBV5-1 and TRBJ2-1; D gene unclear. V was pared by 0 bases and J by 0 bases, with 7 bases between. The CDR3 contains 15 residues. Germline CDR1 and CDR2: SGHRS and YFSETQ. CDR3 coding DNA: TGCGCCAGCAGCTTGGCCCTTAGCTCCTACAATGAGCAGTTCTTC. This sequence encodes CASSLALSSYNEQFF. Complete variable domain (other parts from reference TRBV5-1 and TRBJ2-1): KAGVTQTPRYLIKTRGQQVTLSCSPISGHRSVSWYQQTPGQGLQFLFEYFSETQRNKGNFPGRFSGRQFSNSRSEMNVSTLELGDSALYLCASSLALSSYNEQFFGPGTRLTVL.

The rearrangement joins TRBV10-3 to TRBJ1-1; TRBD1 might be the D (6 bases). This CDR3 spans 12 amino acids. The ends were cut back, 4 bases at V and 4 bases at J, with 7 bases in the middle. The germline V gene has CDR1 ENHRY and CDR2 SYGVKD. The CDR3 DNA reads TGTGCCATCAGTGTAGGGGGCACTGAAGCTTTCTTT. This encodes CAISVGGTEAFF.

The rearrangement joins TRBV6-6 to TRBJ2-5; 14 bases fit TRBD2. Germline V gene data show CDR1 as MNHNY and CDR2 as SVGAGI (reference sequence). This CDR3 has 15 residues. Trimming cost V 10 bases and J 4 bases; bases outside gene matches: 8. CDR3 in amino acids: CATTTSGRARETQYF. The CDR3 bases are TGTGCCACCACGACTAGCGGGAGGGCACGAGAGACCCAGTACTTC.

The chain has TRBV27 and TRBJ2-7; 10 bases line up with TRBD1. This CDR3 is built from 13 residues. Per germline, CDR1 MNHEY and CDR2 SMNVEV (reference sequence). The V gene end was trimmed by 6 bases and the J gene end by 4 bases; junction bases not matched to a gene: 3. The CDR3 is CASRRTGGYEQYF. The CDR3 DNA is TGTGCCAGCAGGAGGACAGGGGGGTACGAGCAGTACTTC.